This T cell receptor beta chain was recovered during a study of shared clonotypes between healthy human individuals. Study in general: Serving as donors were two women and three men, whose ages spanned 18 to 49.

V gave up 5 bases and J gave up 3 bases, with 23 bases separating them. The CDR3 length is 17 residues. Germline V CDR1 and CDR2: WNHNN, SYGVQD (reference sequence). Generated by immunoSEQ multiplex PCR, the TCRdb table keeps only in-frame clones and is missing some. The sample consists of 700,000 to 950,000 clones, 90% to 98% of them appearing once. Terminally differentiated effector memory CD45RA+ cells were excluded from the naive CD8 cells, which were CD45RO-negative and positively selected for CCR7. The TCR originated in a man between 25 and 39 years old in good health. The chain has TRBV10-1 and TRBJ2-7; unclear D gene. The sample consisted of naive CD8+ T cells sorted from blood. This CDR3 reads CASSRLHIKKKDYEQYF. CDR3 bases: TGCGCCAGCAGTCGCCTACATATCAAGAAAAAAGACTACGAGCAGTACTTC.